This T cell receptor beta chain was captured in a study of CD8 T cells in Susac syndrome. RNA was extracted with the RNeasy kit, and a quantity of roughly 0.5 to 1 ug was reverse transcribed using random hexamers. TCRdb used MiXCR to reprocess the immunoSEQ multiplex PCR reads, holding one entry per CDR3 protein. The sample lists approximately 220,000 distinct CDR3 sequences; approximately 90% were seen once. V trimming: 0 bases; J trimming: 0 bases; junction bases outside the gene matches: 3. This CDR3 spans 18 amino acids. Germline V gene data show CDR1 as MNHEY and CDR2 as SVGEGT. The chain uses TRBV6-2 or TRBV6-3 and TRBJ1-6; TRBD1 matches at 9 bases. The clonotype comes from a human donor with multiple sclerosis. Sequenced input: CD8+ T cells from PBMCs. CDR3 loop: CASSYSGTGSSYNSPLHF. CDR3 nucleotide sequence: TGTGCCAGCAGTTACTCCGGGACAGGGAGCTCCTATAATTCACCCCTCCACTTT.